This section outlines one T cell receptor (beta chain) sequence together with its context. Its antigen is not yet known. The sample holds no much larger clone one base away, and base qualities are not on file. CDR1 SGHVS and CDR2 FQNEAQ are derived from the germline V gene. The V end gives up 1 base and the J end 7 bases, leaving 8 bases in the junction not matched to a gene. The CDR3 goes from the cysteine to the phenylalanine over 16 residues. Of the read, only the CDR3 DNA is kept; its 48 bases are in frame from base 1. Moderately to severely active disease, a Clinical Activity Score of at least 3, a NOSPECS grade of at least 4, and a duration under 3 months were present in ophthalmopathy patients. Patients with uncontrolled infections, other autoimmune diseases, pregnancy or lactation were excluded. Clinical symptoms, serum thyroxine and TRAb, thyroid ultrasound, and orbital computed tomography formed the basis for the diagnoses. PBMCs were separated from over 9 ml of fresh peripheral blood using Ficoll-Paque density gradient centrifugation. Trizol reagent was used to extract total RNA, and RNA quality was then checked on an Agilent 2100 Bioanalyzer.

The TCR beta CDR3 regions were amplified from RNA transcripts. The first round of RT-PCR for the TCR CDR3 was performed with the HTBI primer set and the Qiagen OneStep RT-PCR kit. Libraries were constructed in a second round of multiplex PCR, after which size selection and purification were performed. The libraries were sequenced on an Illumina HiSeq2000 using paired-end 100 bp reads. The published analysis was carried out like this. Raw data were processed with SOAPnuke, discarding reads with adapters, uncalled bases, mean Phred below 15, or no exact constant-primer or identifier match. COPE v1.2.5 was used to merge the high-quality paired reads, and each unique nucleotide sequence was defined as a clonotype. MiTCR v1.1 was used to align clonotypes to the IMGT TRBV, TRBD and TRBJ reference segments. Only V-J combinations with frequency above 0.0001, covering 99% to 99.2% of repertoires, were analysed. A TCS score was defined as the ratio between F50 (clonal expansion) and ExV (chaos), using BLOSUM62-based TCRdist between CDR3 peptides within each V-J. Welch's t-statistics and random forest reduced 514 V-J features to roughly 13, which were used in a naive Bayes classifier (R e1071). TCRdb took the public reads, trimmed them with fastp at Q25, ran MiXCR for clone calling and kept in-frame beta chains. When rows share a CDR3 protein, they turn into one entry using the most common DNA and genes. The authors' filters were not applied to this entry. The sample data list hundreds of thousands of distinct CDR3 sequences, and approximately 14% of these were observed just once. The biggest ten clones account for under 15% of the sample.

These data belong to a study of T cells in Graves' hyperthyroidism and ophthalmopathy (dated by TCRdb to about 2019). About the full investigation: Peripheral blood was sampled at the time of initial diagnosis, prior to any treatment. To identify TCR V-J signatures that set the groups apart, the researchers used a discovery cohort of 100 patients, made up of 43 with Graves' ophthalmopathy and about 60 with stable Graves' hyperthyroidism. Whether ophthalmopathy could be predicted prospectively was tested in an independent validation cohort made up of fewer than 20 hyperthyroidism patients plus 17 patients who later progressed to ophthalmopathy. The 100 or so discovery patients were divided at random into training and test sets in a 7:3 ratio. In roughly six Graves' hyperthyroidism patients, the study also compared T-cell repertoires from thyroid tissue with T-cell repertoires from blood. After sampling, hyperthyroidism patients received methimazole starting at 30 mg daily, and ophthalmopathy patients received high-dose intravenous methylprednisolone. The paper reports TCR Vbeta CDR3 sequencing of fewer than 150 peripheral blood samples: under 45 ophthalmopathy, 75 to 80 hyperthyroidism and around 17 progressor patients. On the study overall, not on this receptor specifically: In cross-validation, a model built on a 13 V-J signature told ophthalmopathy apart from stable hyperthyroidism with 87.88% sensitivity and about 81% specificity, and in testing the same model reached 80%/75%. In validation, progression to ophthalmopathy was predicted by the model with about 70% sensitivity and 72.22% specificity, a median of around 6.5 months before onset. No statistical method was used to set the sample size in advance, and investigators knew the group allocation. Most expanded thyroid clonotypes (frequency above 0.001) were also found in blood, which suggests that blood repertoires may mirror thyroid immune responses.

Recombination linked TRBV7-8 to TRBJ2-2; TRBD1 matches 8 bases in the middle. Input material: blood. The sequence derives from a woman between 50 and 59 years old with Graves' ophthalmopathy. The nucleotides are TGTGCCAGCAGCTTAGGGCAGGGGGCTGCAAACGGGGAGCTGTTTTTT. Translated, it gives CASSLGQGAANGELFF.